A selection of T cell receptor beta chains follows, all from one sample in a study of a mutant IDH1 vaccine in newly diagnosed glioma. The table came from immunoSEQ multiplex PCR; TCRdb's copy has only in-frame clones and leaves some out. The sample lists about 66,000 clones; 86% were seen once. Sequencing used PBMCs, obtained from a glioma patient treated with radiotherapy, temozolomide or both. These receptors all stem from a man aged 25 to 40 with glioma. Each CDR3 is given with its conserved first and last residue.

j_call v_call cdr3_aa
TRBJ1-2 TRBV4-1 CASSQDSGRLPYGYTF
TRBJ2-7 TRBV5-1 CASSLGTGTRDEQYF
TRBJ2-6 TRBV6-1 CASKGQSGANVLTF
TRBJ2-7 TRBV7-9 CASSDGTYEQYF
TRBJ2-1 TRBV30 CAWSGTSGGYNEQFF
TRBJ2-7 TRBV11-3 CASSWGGTGGYEQYF
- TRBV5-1 CASSLLDVSYEQYF
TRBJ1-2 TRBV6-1 CASASSGTYGYTF
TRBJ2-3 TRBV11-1 CASSRNTDTQYF
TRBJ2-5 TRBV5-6 CASSFKIGNYQETQYF
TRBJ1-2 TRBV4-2 CASSPLPQIYGYTF
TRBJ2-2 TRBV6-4 CASSSEASWNTGELFF
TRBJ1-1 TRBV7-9 CASSLGTGKNTEAFF
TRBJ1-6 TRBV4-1 CASSRRTGPGGDSPLHF
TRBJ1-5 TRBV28 CASSLGTGPGQPQHF
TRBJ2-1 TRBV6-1 CASSDSGGTYNEQFF
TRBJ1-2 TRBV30 CAWSFSDGYTF
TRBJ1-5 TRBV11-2 CASSVQGNSNQPQHF
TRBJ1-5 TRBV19 CASSGHPGQPQHF
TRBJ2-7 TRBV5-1 CASSWPGQGIYEQYF
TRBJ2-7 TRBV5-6 CASSAYLRDVGRPEQYF
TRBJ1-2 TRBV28 CASSYSRTGYGYTF
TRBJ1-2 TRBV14 CASSQDLGGGFSGYTF
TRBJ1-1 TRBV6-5 CASSGVGGSTEAFF
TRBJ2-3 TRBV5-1 CASSSGQATDTQYF
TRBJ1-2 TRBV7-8 CASSFYDGDYGYTF
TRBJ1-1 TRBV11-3 CASSLASNTEAFF
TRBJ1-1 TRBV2 CAGRGPQNTEAFF
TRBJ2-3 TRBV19 CASSTTANTQYF
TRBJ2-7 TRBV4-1 CASSHPGNEQYF
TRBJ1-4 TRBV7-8 CASSLPLGKGTTNEKLFF
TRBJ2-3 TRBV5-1 CASSSWTSGDRTDTQYF
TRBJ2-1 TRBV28 CASSFQGNYNEQFF
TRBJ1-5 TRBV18 CASSLRGTGGNQPQHF
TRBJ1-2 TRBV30 CAWAGVPGHTNYGYTF
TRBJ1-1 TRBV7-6 CASSFEEVSTEAFF
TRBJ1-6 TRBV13 CASSTNYFGTGFSFSQSNSPLHF